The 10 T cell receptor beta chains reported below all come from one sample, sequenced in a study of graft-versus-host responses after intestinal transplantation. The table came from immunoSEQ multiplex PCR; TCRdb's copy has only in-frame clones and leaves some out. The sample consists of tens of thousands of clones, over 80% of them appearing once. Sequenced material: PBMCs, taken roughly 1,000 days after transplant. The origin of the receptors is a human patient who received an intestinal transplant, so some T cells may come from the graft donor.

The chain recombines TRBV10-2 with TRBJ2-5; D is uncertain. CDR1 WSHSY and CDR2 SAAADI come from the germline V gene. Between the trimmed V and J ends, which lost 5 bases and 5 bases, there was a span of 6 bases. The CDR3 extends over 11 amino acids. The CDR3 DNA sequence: TGCGCCAGCAGTAGCCGGGAGACCCAGTACTTC. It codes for CASSSRETQYF.

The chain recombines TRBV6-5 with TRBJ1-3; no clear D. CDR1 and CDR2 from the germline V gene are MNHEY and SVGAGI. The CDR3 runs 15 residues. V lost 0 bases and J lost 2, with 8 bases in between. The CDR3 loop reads CASSYSGFAGNTIYF. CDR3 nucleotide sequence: TGTGCCAGCAGTTACTCGGGGTTTGCTGGAAACACCATATATTTT.

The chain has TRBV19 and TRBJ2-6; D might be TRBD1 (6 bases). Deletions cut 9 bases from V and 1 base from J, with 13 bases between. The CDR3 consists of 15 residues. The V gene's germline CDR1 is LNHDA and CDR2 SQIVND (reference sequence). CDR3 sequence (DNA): TGTGCCAGCACCAAACAGGGATCTGGGGCCAACGTCCTGACTTTC. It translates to CASTKQGSGANVLTF.

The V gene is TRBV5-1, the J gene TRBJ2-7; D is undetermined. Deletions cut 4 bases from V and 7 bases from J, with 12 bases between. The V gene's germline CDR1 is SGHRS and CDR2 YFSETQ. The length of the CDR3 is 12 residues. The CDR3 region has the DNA TGCGCCAGCAGCCTAGGGTCTGGTGAGCAGTACTTC. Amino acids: CASSLGSGEQYF.

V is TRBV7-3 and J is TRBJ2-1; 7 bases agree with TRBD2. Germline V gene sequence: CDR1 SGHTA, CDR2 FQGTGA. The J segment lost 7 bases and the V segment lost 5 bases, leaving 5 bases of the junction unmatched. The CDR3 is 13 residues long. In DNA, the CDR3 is TGTGCCAGCAGCCCCCCGGGGGGTAATGAGCAGTTCTTC. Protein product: CASSPPGGNEQFF.

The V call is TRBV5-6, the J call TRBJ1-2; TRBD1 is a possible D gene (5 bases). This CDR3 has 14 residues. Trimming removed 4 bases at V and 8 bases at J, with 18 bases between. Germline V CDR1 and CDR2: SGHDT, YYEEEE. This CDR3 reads CASSVNRLFRGYTF. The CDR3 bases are TGTGCCAGCAGCGTAAACAGGCTGTTCCGGGGCTACACCTTC.

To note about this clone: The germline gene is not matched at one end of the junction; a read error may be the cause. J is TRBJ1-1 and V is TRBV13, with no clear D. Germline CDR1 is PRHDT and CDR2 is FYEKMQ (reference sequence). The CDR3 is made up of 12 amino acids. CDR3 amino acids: CASSLGQDEAFF. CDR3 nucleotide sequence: TGTGCCAGCAGCCTAGGGCAGGACGAAGCTTTCTTT.

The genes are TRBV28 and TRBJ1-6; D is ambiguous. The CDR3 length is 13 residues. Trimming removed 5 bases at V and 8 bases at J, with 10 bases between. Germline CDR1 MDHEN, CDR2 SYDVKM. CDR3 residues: CASSLLVDSPLHF. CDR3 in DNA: TGTGCCAGCAGTCTTTTAGTTGATTCACCCCTCCACTTT.

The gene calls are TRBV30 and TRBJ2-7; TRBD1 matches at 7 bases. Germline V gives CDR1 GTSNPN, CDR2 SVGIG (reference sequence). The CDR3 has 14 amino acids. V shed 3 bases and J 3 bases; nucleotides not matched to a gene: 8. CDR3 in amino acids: CAWRDPRQGYEQYF. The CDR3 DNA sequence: TGTGCCTGGAGGGACCCTAGACAGGGCTACGAGCAGTACTTC. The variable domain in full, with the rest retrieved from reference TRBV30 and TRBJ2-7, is SQTIHQWPATLVQPVGSPLSLECTVEGTSNPNLYWYRQAAGRGLQLLFYSVGIGQISSEVPQNLSASRPQDRQFILSSKKLLLSDSGFYLCAWRDPRQGYEQYFGPGTRLTVT.

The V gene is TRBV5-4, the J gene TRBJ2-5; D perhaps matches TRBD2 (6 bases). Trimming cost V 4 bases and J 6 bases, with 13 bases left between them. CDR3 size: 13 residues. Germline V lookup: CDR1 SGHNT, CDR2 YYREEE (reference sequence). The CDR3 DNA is TGTGCCAGCAGCCCGGGACTGGGTAAGACCCAGTACTTC. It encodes CASSPGLGKTQYF.